This TCR beta chain was obtained from a study of blood T cell repertoires in COVID-19. Seattle patient enrollment occurred during active infection, with longitudinal follow-up thereafter. Some clones are missing from TCRdb's copy, which holds only in-frame ones; the method was immunoSEQ multiplex PCR. The profile shows just under 65,000 clones, more than 75% of them singletons. This CDR3 has 15 residues. The V gene's germline CDR1 is LGHNA and CDR2 YNFKEQ. Trimming at V came to 4 bases and at J to 9 bases, leaving 13 bases not matched to a gene. This receptor was taken from a man between 60 and 75 years old with COVID-19, enrolled during active disease. The sample consisted of peripheral blood. V and J are TRBV4-2 and TRBJ1-1; 8 bases align to TRBD1. CDR3 in DNA: TGTGCCAGCAGCCTTACCCAGGGGGCGCGAGGGAAAGCTTTCTTT. Translation gives CASSLTQGARGKAFF.